Listed here is a single T cell receptor beta chain. This clone was recorded a few times. This clone's antigen is unknown. One base away there is no much larger clone; base qualities are not given. The data derive from a study of blood T cell repertoires in COVID-19 (dated by TCRdb to 2018 to 2020). Broadly, across the study: Samples covering the acute and convalescent phases of COVID-19 were provided by collaborators in the United States, Italy and Spain. The prospective study material was composed of cDNA or gDNA derived from T cells, B-cell-depleted T cells, or PBMCs. Where available, HLA class I and class II types were obtained from metadata supplied by the sample provider rather than from assay-based typing. The dataset comprised deeply sampled blood TCRbeta repertoires from subjects exposed to, actively infected with, or recovered from COVID-19. A de-identified subject ID, COVID-19 status, age in years and sex were almost always included in the sample metadata. The repertoires were released in a freely available public database intended as a resource for research on the immune response to SARS-CoV-2. The samples were drawn from the first 160 participants of the ongoing ImmuneRACE study and from about 1,200 subjects provided by 6 global collaborators.

Study-wide conclusions, independent of this receptor: Clinical and demographic metadata were provided uncurated, with the amount varying by source and participant.

CDR1 and CDR2 were assigned from the germline V gene as SGDLS and YYNGEE. Measured from the cysteine to the phenylalanine, the CDR3 is 12 residues long. Only the CDR3 part of the read is kept: 36 bases, read in frame from the first base. V is shortened by 3 bases, J by 2 bases, and the region joining them spans 2 bases. TCRbeta CDR3 regions were amplified from genomic DNA by means of the immunoSEQ Assay, a bias-controlled multiplex PCR. The source study handled its data this way. The number of nucleated cells in each sample was estimated from the amplification of reference gene primers within the assay. To quantify the absolute abundance of each unique TCRbeta CDR3 rearrangement, sequence reads were collapsed and filtered. For each sample, productive Simpson clonality was calculated as the square root of Simpson's diversity index across productive rearrangements. This is the immuneACCESS table as TCRdb keeps it, with only in-frame sequences that have V and J called. A part of the clones is gone; compared with another copy, unresolved V genes explain less than half, and the rest is unexplained. Clone size and V and J calls were adopted from that table, with D and trimming inferred from the DNA. Here the sample has under 70,000 clones; 65% to 85% occur a single time. The top ten clones comprise around 21% of the sample.

Collaborating institutions collected whole blood in K2EDTA tubes following their own protocols. Collaborator samples were shipped for TCRbeta analysis as frozen whole blood, isolated PBMCs, or DNA extracted from either sample type. The receptor's source is a woman of 80 years or more with active or convalescent COVID-19. The chain is encoded by TRBV9 joined to TRBJ2-2; there is no confident call for the D gene. Specimen: peripheral blood. The DNA sequence follows: TGTGCCAGCAGCGCTAACACCGGGGAGCTGTTTTTT. Its protein reads: CASSANTGELFF.